The present T cell receptor beta chain was sequenced within a study of identical twins. Study-level points and caveats: Invariant cells of the MAIT and iNKT types might have partly distorted the zero-insertion analyses. Excess sharing between twins was weaker in beta out-of-frame sequences.

CDR1 SGHRS and CDR2 YFSETQ come from the germline V gene. This CDR3 contains 16 residues. J was trimmed by 1 base and V by 5 bases; bases with no gene match: 8. A universal primer site came from template switching; cDNA carried unique molecular identifiers. TCRdb passed the 5' RACE reads through MiXCR, listing each CDR3 protein once. The table includes more than 650,000 distinct CDR3 sequences, roughly 6% detected once. This clonotype was seen a few times. Antigen unknown. The V call is TRBV5-1, the J call TRBJ2-5; 10 bases map to TRBD2. The clonotype originates from a young man in good health. Material for sequencing was naive T cells sorted from blood. CDR3 bases: TGCGCCAGCAGTTCTGGACTAGCGGCTTCCCAAGAGACCCAGTACTTC. This encodes CASSSGLAASQETQYF.